The 12 T cell receptor beta chains reported below all come from one sample, sequenced in a study of identical twins. MiXCR was run by TCRdb on the 5' RACE reads, yielding one entry per CDR3 protein. The sample lists roughly 200,000 distinct CDR3 sequences; around 6.9% were seen once. The same sample was also used in a study of yellow fever vaccine responses in identical twins.

The sequencing sample was made of memory (CD45RO+) T cells sorted from blood. All receptors come from a woman aged 18-29 years in good health.

This clonotype showed up just a few times. J is TRBJ1-5 and V is TRBV15; D is undetermined. Deletions cut 6 bases from V and 6 bases from J, with 12 bases between. CDR1 and CDR2 from the germline V gene are LNHNV and YYDKDF (reference sequence). The CDR3 length is 13 residues. The CDR3, as DNA: TGTGCCACCAGTTGGCAGATAGGTCAGCCCCAGCATTTT. It specifies CATSWQIGQPQHF.

This clonotype has a handful of counts. V gene TRBV7-2 combines with J gene TRBJ1-5; 8 bases line up with TRBD1. The germline V gene encodes CDR1 SGHTA and CDR2 FQGNSA. Trimming at V came to 4 bases and at J to 3 bases, leaving 5 bases not matched to a gene. The CDR3 length is 15 residues. CDR3 in DNA: TGTGCCAGCAGCTCGCGGACAGGGAACAATCAGCCCCAGCATTTT. It yields the protein CASSSRTGNNQPQHF.

This clonotype came up a few times. The chain couples TRBV10-3 to TRBJ2-7; possible D gene TRBD1, 5 bases. V lost 2 bases, J lost 4 bases, and 18 bases lay in between. Germline V lookup: CDR1 ENHRY, CDR2 SYGVKD. CDR3 length equals 16 residues. The CDR3, as DNA: TGTGCCATCAGTGAGGAAAAGGGGAAAAAGAGGTACGAGCAGTACTTC. Amino acid sequence: CAISEEKGKKRYEQYF.

This clonotype was observed a few times. The genes are TRBV7-2 and TRBJ2-1; possibly TRBD1 for D (6 bases). V lost 5 bases, J lost 13 bases, and 15 bases lay in between. This CDR3 region has 12 residues. In germline, CDR1 is SGHTA, CDR2 FQGNSA. CDR3 loop: CASSPSDSGQFF. The CDR3 DNA reads TGTGCCAGCAGCCCCTCGGACAGCGGACAGTTCTTC.

In its sample, this clonotype was seen many times. This rearrangement joins TRBV6-1 to TRBJ2-2; D might be TRBD2 (6 bases). Per the germline V gene, CDR1 is MNHNS and CDR2 is SASEGT. The CDR3 is 13 residues long. The V end lost 8 bases, the J end lost 3 bases, and 10 bases lay between the germline ends. The CDR3 bases are TGTGCCAGCCTCAGGGAGGACACCGGGGAGCTGTTTTTT. Its translation: CASLREDTGELFF.

This clonotype was observed many times. V gene TRBV7-8 combines with J gene TRBJ2-7, with 10 positions matching TRBD1. This CDR3 comprises 18 residues. Germline trimming cut 4 bases from V and 4 bases from J; bases unmatched to any gene: 16. CDR1 is SGHVS and CDR2 is FQNEAQ in the germline V gene. The CDR3 is CASSYRAQDRGGVYEQYF. The CDR3 region has the DNA TGTGCCAGCAGCTACCGAGCCCAGGACAGGGGGGGGGTATACGAGCAGTACTTC.

This clonotype was counted many times. This chain joins TRBV5-1 and TRBJ2-2, with TRBD1 identical over 9 bases. Germline CDR1 and CDR2: SGHRS and YFSETQ. CDR3 length: 16 residues. The V segment lost 1 base and the J segment 3 bases; nucleotides outside the gene matches: 4. The CDR3 DNA sequence: TGCGCCAGCAGCTTGAGACAGGGGGATTACACCGGGGAGCTGTTTTTT. Protein sequence: CASSLRQGDYTGELFF.

This clonotype was seen a handful of times. J is TRBJ2-2 and V is TRBV20-1; 15 nucleotides line up with TRBD2. This CDR3 contains 15 residues. The V gene's germline CDR1 is DFQATT and CDR2 SNEGSKA (reference sequence). V gave up 5 bases and J gave up 5 bases; unmatched junction bases: 3. As DNA, the CDR3 is TGCAGTGCTCCGGGACTAGCGGGAGGAACCGGGGAGCTGTTTTTT. This translates into CSAPGLAGGTGELFF.

About this clonotype: This may come from a read error, since a much larger clone is one base off. Here the CDR3 omits its conserved ending phenylalanine or tryptophan, so a read error is the likely source. J is TRBJ2-1 and V is TRBV5-6, with D perhaps TRBD2 (6 bases). The CDR3 is 16 residues long. Germline lookup yields CDR1 SGHDT and CDR2 YYEEEE. V dropped 6 bases and J dropped 4 bases, with 20 bases sitting between them. The CDR3 bases are TGTGCCAGCACTAAGCGGGTGCAGGGAAGATACAATGAGCAGTTCATC. Encoded protein: CASTKRVQGRYNEQFI.

J is TRBJ1-2 and V is TRBV2, with TRBD1 as a possible D gene (5 bases). Trimming shortened V by 3 bases and J by 8 bases, and 13 bases separated the two germline ends. The germline V gene encodes CDR1 SNHLY and CDR2 FYNNEI. The CDR3 is made up of 13 amino acids. CDR3 in DNA: TGTGCCAGCAGTGAGGCAGGGCTAATCGGCTACACCTTC. Amino acid sequence: CASSEAGLIGYTF.

DNA for the CDR3: TGCAGTTCTGGGTTTTGGGGACAGGAGGACACAGATACGCAGTATTTT. As protein: CSSGFWGQEDTDTQYF. V gene TRBV20-1 combines with J gene TRBJ2-3; 8 nucleotides agree with TRBD1. This CDR3 has 16 residues. Germline trimming cut 8 bases from V and 2 bases from J; bases unmatched to any gene: 15. From germline, CDR1 is DFQATT and CDR2 SNEGSKA (reference sequence).

This clonotype was found a few times. The chain is built from TRBV18 and TRBJ1-4; D is possibly TRBD1 (5 bases). CDR1 is KGHSH and CDR2 is LQKENI in the germline V gene. V shed 6 bases and J shed 6 bases, with 14 bases lying between them. The CDR3 spans 14 residues. The CDR3 DNA is TGTGCCAGCTCGACACGGGGGGTGGATGAAAAACTGTTTTTT. It yields the protein CASSTRGVDEKLFF.